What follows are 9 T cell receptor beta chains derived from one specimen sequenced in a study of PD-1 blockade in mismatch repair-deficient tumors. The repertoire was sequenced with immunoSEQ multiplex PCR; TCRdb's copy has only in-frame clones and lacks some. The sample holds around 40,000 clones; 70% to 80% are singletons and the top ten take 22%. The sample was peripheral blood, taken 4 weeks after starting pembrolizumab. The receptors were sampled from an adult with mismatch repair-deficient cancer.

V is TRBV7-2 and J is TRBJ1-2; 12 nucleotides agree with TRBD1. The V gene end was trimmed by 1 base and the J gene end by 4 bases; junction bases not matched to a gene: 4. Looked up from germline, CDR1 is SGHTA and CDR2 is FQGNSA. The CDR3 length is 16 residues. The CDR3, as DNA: TGTGCCAGCAGCTTAGTTGGGACAGGGGGCTTCTATGGCTACACCTTC. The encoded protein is CASSLVGTGGFYGYTF.

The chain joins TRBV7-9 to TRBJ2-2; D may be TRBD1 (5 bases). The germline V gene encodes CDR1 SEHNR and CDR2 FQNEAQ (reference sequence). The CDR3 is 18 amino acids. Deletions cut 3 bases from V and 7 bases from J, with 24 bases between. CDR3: CASSFLPLSPGMGGELFF. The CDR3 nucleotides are TGTGCCAGCAGCTTTCTCCCACTTAGCCCAGGGATGGGCGGGGAGCTGTTTTTT.

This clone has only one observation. CDR3 residues: CASSPAGRLAYEQYF. Written as DNA, the CDR3 is TGTGCCAGCAGTCCCGCCGGGCGCTTAGCCTACGAGCAGTACTTC. The chain carries TRBV27 and TRBJ2-7; D unclear. V gave up 5 bases and J gave up 2 bases, with 16 bases separating them. The V gene's germline CDR1 is MNHEY and CDR2 SMNVEV (reference sequence). This CDR3 is 15 amino acids long.

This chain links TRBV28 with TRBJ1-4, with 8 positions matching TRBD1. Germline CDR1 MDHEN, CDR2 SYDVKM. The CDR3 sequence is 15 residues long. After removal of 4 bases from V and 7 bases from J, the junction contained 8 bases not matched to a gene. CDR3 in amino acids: CASSYDRGGIEKLFF. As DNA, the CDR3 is TGTGCCAGCAGTTACGACAGGGGCGGGATTGAAAAACTGTTTTTT.

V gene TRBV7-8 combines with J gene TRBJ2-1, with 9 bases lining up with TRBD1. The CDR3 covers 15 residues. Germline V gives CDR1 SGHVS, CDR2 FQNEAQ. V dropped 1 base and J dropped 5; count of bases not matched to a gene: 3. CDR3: CASSLGTGADNEQFF. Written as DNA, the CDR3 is TGTGCCAGCAGCTTAGGGACAGGGGCGGACAATGAGCAGTTCTTC.

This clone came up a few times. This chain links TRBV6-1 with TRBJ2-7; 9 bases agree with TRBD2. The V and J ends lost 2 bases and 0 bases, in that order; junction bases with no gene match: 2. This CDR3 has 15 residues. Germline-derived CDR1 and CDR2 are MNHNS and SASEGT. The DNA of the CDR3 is TGTGCCAGCAGTGAAAAGGGACTAGCCTCCTACGAGCAGTACTTC. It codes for CASSEKGLASYEQYF.

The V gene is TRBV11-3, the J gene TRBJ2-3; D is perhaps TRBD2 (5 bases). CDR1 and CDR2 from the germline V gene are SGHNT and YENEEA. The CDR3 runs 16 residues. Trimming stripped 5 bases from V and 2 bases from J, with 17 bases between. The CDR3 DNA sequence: TGTGCCAGCAGCCCCGGACTGTCGGCTGACACAGATACGCAGTATTTT. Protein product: CASSPGLSADTDTQYF.

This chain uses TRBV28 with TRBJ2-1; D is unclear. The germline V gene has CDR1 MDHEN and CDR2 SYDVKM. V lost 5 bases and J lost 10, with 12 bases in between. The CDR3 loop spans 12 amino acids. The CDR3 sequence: CASSTPAVEQFF. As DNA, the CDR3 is TGTGCCAGCAGTACCCCGGCCGTGGAGCAGTTCTTC.

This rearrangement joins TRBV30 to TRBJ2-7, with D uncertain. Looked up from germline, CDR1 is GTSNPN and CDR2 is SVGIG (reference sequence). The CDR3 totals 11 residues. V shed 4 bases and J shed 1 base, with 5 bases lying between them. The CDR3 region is CAWTRSYEQYF. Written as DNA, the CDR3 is TGTGCCTGGACCAGGTCCTACGAGCAGTACTTC. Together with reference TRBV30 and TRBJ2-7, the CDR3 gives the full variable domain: SQTIHQWPATLVQPVGSPLSLECTVEGTSNPNLYWYRQAAGRGLQLLFYSVGIGQISSEVPQNLSASRPQDRQFILSSKKLLLSDSGFYLCAWTRSYEQYFGPGTRLTVT.